This T cell receptor (beta chain) comes out of a study of blood T cells in healthy people across ages. Study results and caveats: Researchers report that TCR beta diversity correlated strongly with naive T cell percentage.

The V segment lost 1 base and the J segment 0 bases; nucleotides outside the gene matches: 5. CDR3 length: 17 residues. A second PCR of about 7 to 12 cycles used a sample-barcoded 5' primer and a J-beta primer mix. Each cDNA molecule was tagged by a template-switch adaptor that had 12 random nucleotides. From the 5' RACE reads, TCRdb called clonotypes with MiXCR, one entry per CDR3 protein. In the table there are about 640,000 distinct CDR3 sequences, about 53% of which are singletons. Remarks on this clonotype: Its target is not known.

Healthy individuals of Caucasian origin from Russia, aged roughly 6 to 95, served as donors. Sequencing was done on a sample of blood. The gene calls are TRBV12-3 or TRBV12-4 and TRBJ1-5, with TRBD1 matching over 8 bases. This TCR was sampled from a man aged 55 to 70 in good health. Here the CDR3 DNA reads TGTGCCAGCAGTTTAGAGGGACAGGAGAATAGCAATCAGCCCCAGCATTTT. It codes for CASSLEGQENSNQPQHF.